This paragraph covers one TCR beta chain sequence. The antigen remains undetermined. The data belong to a study of vaccination effects on CD4 cells after COVID-19. Antigen-specific CD4+ T cells were expanded with viral peptide pools in the ViraFEST assay before sequencing. Scientists isolated CD4+ T cells after an approximately 10-day culture period ended. Either the mRNA-1273 or the BNT162b2 vaccine was given to participants as two doses. No vaccinee had earlier SARS-CoV-2 infection, and nucleocapsid antibodies were negative. Every well got around 2 million PBMC, which were grown with roughly 9.5 IU/ml IL-2 and about 9.5 ug/ml peptides. Here immunoSEQ multiplex PCR was the method, and the copy in TCRdb shows in-frame clones only, minus some. In the table there are tens of thousands of clones, roughly 73% of which are singletons. Study conclusions and caveats: Marked clonal contraction was seen in infection- and vaccine-induced clones late after vaccination.

The CDR3 length is 14 residues. CDR1 and CDR2 from the germline V gene are LNHDA and SQIVND (reference sequence). With 6 bases clipped from V and 2 bases from J, the junction kept 3 bases outside the gene matches. This clonotype originated in a human donor who received a COVID-19 vaccine. The input for sequencing was CD4+ T cells from PBMCs cultured with HCoV-229E spike peptides, taken after COVID-19 vaccination. The V and J genes are TRBV19 and TRBJ2-1; 8 bases line up with TRBD1. In DNA, the CDR3 is TGTGCCAGTAGGGGACAGGAGACCTACAATGAGCAGTTCTTC. Translation: CASRGQETYNEQFF.